The next 8 T cell receptor beta chains were all read from a single sample in a study of PD-1 blockade in mismatch repair-deficient tumors. The method was immunoSEQ multiplex PCR; TCRdb's version includes in-frame clones alone and lacks a portion of them. The table has some 120,000 clones, roughly 86% seen once; the top ten hold around 11%. Sequencing used peripheral blood, obtained approximately 69 weeks after starting pembrolizumab. The receptor source for this set is an adult with mismatch repair-deficient cancer.

The chain links TRBV6-1 to TRBJ2-4, with D perhaps assigned TRBD1 or TRBD2 (5 bases each). This CDR3 contains 13 residues. Between the trimmed V and J ends, which lost 7 bases and 0 bases, there was a span of 7 bases. Germline CDR1 reads MNHNS; CDR2 reads SASEGT. CDR3 loop: CASTGTAKNIQYF. The CDR3, as DNA: TGTGCCAGCACTGGGACAGCCAAAAACATTCAGTACTTC.

The genes are TRBV4-1 and TRBJ2-2; D unresolved. From germline, CDR1 is MGHRA and CDR2 YSYEKL. V gave up 2 bases and J gave up 0 bases, with 10 bases separating them. The CDR3 consists of 16 residues. Here the CDR3 reads CASSQFRAPNTGELFF. DNA for the CDR3: TGCGCCAGCAGCCAATTTAGGGCCCCGAACACCGGGGAGCTGTTTTTT.

In nucleotides, the CDR3 is TGTGCCATCAGTGAACCGGGACTAGCGGAATACAATGAGCAGTTCTTC. Protein product: CAISEPGLAEYNEQFF. V and J are TRBV10-3 and TRBJ2-1; 11 bases are shared with TRBD2. Germline-derived CDR1 and CDR2 are ENHRY and SYGVKD. Trimming at V came to 3 bases and at J to 4 bases, leaving 5 bases not matched to a gene. The CDR3 contains 16 residues.

The rearrangement links TRBV5-1 to TRBJ2-7; 10 positions match TRBD2. The CDR3 extends over 15 amino acids. V lost 0 bases, J lost 6 bases, and 6 bases stayed unmatched. CDR1 is SGHRS, CDR2 YFSETQ, per germline. In nucleotides, the CDR3 is TGCGCCAGCAGCTTGGTGCTAGCGGGAGAGCGCGAGCAGTACTTC. Encoded protein: CASSLVLAGEREQYF.

This chain connects TRBV4-2 to TRBJ2-4; a possible D gene is TRBD1 (5 bases). The CDR3 length is 16 residues. Germline V gives CDR1 LGHNA, CDR2 YNFKEQ. V lost 3 bases and J lost 0, with 12 bases in between. The CDR3 sequence is CASSQTETLAKNIQYF. In nucleotides, the CDR3 is TGTGCCAGCAGCCAGACAGAAACTTTAGCCAAAAACATTCAGTACTTC.

The chain employs TRBV28 and TRBJ2-1; TRBD1 matches 8 bases. The V gene's germline CDR1 is MDHEN and CDR2 SYDVKM. Unmatched junction bases numbered 1, after V lost 3 bases and J lost 3 bases. The CDR3 covers 14 residues. This CDR3 reads CASSFDRGYNEQFF. CDR3 bases: TGTGCCAGCAGTTTCGACAGGGGCTACAATGAGCAGTTCTTC.

This chain uses TRBV11-3 with TRBJ2-7; no reliable D call. Germline V gene lookup returns CDR1 SGHNT and CDR2 YENEEA. The V gene lost 5 bases and the J gene lost 2 bases, with 13 bases spanning the gap. CDR3 length equals 14 residues. CDR3 nucleotide sequence: TGTGCCAGCAGCCCCCGCGAAGGGACCTACGAGCAGTACTTC. Encoded protein: CASSPREGTYEQYF.

This clone came up a few times. V gene TRBV30 combines with J gene TRBJ2-7; 10 bases agree with TRBD1. Germline V gives CDR1 GTSNPN, CDR2 SVGIG (reference sequence). This CDR3 spans 13 amino acids. With 5 bases clipped from V and 6 bases from J, the junction kept 7 bases outside the gene matches. CDR3 sequence (DNA): TGTGCCTGGGGGACAGGGGAGGCTTCCGAGCAGTACTTC. Translation gives CAWGTGEASEQYF.